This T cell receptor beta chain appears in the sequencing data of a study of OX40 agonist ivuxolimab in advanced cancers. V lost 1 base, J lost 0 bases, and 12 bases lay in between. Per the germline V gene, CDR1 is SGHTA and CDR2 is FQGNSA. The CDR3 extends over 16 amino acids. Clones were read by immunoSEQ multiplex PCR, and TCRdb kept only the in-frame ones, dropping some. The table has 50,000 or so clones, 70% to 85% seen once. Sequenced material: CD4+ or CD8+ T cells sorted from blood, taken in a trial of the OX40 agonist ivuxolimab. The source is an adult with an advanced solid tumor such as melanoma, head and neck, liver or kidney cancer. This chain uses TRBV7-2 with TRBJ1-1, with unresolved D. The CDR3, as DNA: TGTGCCAGCAGCTTAGGGCCAGGACCTCTGAACACTGAAGCTTTCTTT. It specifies CASSLGPGPLNTEAFF.